One and the same sample provided the 28 T cell receptor beta chains below, sequenced in a study of cytotoxic CD8 clonotypes in ibrutinib-treated CLL. Using immunoSEQ multiplex PCR, the repertoire was profiled, and TCRdb retains in-frame clones only, with some absent. Here the sample spans more than 200,000 clones, 70% being singletons. Sequencing was performed on PBMCs, taken after 24 months of ibrutinib treatment. The receptors were gathered from a human donor with chronic lymphocytic leukemia.

The chain joins TRBV9 to TRBJ2-3, with D hard to call. CDR1 is SGDLS, CDR2 YYNGEE, per germline. V was pared by 0 bases and J by 2 bases, with 7 bases between. The CDR3 covers 14 residues. CDR3 residues: CASSVDDSTDTQYF. CDR3 nucleotides: TGTGCCAGCAGCGTAGACGATTCCACAGATACGCAGTATTTT. The variable domain in full, completed from reference TRBV9 and TRBJ2-3, reads DSGVTQTPKHLITATGQRVTLRCSPRSGDLSVYWYQQSLDQGLQFLIQYYNGEERAKGNILERFSAQQFPDLHSELNLSSLELGDSALYFCASSVDDSTDTQYFGPGTRLTVL.

J is TRBJ2-3 and V is TRBV29-1; maybe TRBD1 (7 bases). Trimming shortened V by 2 bases and J by 4 bases, and 31 bases separated the two germline ends. The germline gives CDR1 SQVTM, CDR2 ANQGSEA. The CDR3 extends over 20 amino acids. CDR3 loop: CSVEIGGQRASGRRADTQYF. The CDR3 DNA is TGCAGCGTTGAAATAGGGGGACAGCGGGCCAGCGGTAGGAGGGCAGATACGCAGTATTTT.

V gene TRBV25-1 combines with J gene TRBJ1-1; D unresolved. The CDR3 is 11 residues long. The V end lost 6 bases, the J end lost 2 bases, and 4 bases lay between the germline ends. The germline V gene has CDR1 MGHDK and CDR2 SYGVNS. CDR3 sequence reads: CASRENTEAFF. The CDR3 region has the DNA TGTGCCAGCAGAGAAAACACTGAAGCTTTCTTT.

The V gene is TRBV12-2, the J gene TRBJ1-4. TRBV12-2 is assigned pseudogene status. CDR3 length: 16 amino acids. The CDR3 spells CASRLAGRGSNEKLFF. In nucleotides, the CDR3 is TGTGCAAGTCGCTTAGCAGGGAGGGGATCTAATGAAAAACTGTTTTTT.

The rearrangement joins TRBV5-6 to TRBJ2-1; maybe TRBD2 (5 bases). CDR3 size: 16 residues. V was pared by 1 base and J by 8 bases, with 19 bases between. The germline CDR1 and CDR2 sequences are SGHDT and YYEEEE. The CDR3 DNA sequence: TGTGCCAGCAGCTTGACGAGTGCGGGTTTTAGGGATGAGCAGTTCTTC. It encodes CASSLTSAGFRDEQFF.

This chain uses TRBV4-3 with TRBJ2-1, with D uncertain. V was cut by 1 base and J by 0 bases, with 13 bases left in between. This CDR3 comprises 17 residues. Germline V gives CDR1 LGHNA, CDR2 YSLEER. Here the CDR3 DNA reads TGCGCCAGCAGCCAAGTTCTGGCATTCTCCTCCTACAATGAGCAGTTCTTC. Protein product: CASSQVLAFSSYNEQFF.

This CDR3 is CATKTGNGNQPQHF. CDR3 DNA: TGTGCCACCAAGACAGGGAATGGCAATCAGCCCCAGCATTTT. The chain employs TRBV27 and TRBJ1-5; 7 nucleotides align to TRBD1. The J segment lost 2 bases and the V segment lost 10 bases, leaving 8 bases of the junction unmatched. Germline CDR1 MNHEY, CDR2 SMNVEV (reference sequence). The CDR3 is 14 amino acids.

The chain combines TRBV11-2 with TRBJ2-2; TRBD1 agrees at 7 bases. V was clipped by 5 bases and J by 3 bases; unmatched bases: 12. CDR3 size: 17 residues. Germline CDR1 reads SGHAT; CDR2 reads FQNNGV. This CDR3 reads CASSTYRNRGDTGELFF. The CDR3 DNA reads TGTGCCAGCAGCACTTATCGGAACAGGGGAGACACCGGGGAGCTGTTTTTT.

V gene TRBV4-1 combines with J gene TRBJ2-1; D perhaps matches TRBD2 (5 bases). CDR3 length: 14 residues. CDR1 MGHRA and CDR2 YSYEKL come from the germline V gene. Trimming removed 4 bases at V and 6 bases at J, with 13 bases between. The CDR3 region has the DNA TGCGCCAGCAGCCCTAGCAAGGATACCAATGAGCAGTTCTTC. It yields the protein CASSPSKDTNEQFF.

This clone was seen a few times. This chain connects TRBV2 to TRBJ2-7, with D possibly matching TRBD1 (5 bases). The CDR3 totals 14 residues. The germline CDR1 and CDR2 sequences are SNHLY and FYNNEI. V shed 4 bases and J shed 4 bases, with 14 bases lying between them. Here the CDR3 reads CASSGLGRVYEQYF. CDR3 sequence (DNA): TGTGCCAGCAGTGGTCTGGGCAGGGTGTACGAGCAGTACTTC. The whole variable domain, filled in from reference TRBV2 and TRBJ2-7, reads EPEVTQTPSHQVTQMGQEVILRCVPISNHLYFYWYRQILGQKVEFLVSFYNNEISEKSEIFDDQFSVERPDGSNFTLKIRSTKLEDSAMYFCASSGLGRVYEQYFGPGTRLTVT.

The J gene is TRBJ2-5, the V gene TRBV30; 10 bases match TRBD2. Per germline, CDR1 GTSNPN and CDR2 SVGIG (reference sequence). CDR3 length: 15 amino acids. J gave up 2 bases and V 3 bases, and 6 bases lay outside the gene matches. As DNA, the CDR3 is TGTGCCTGGAGACCCGGACTAGCGGCGCAAGAGACCCAGTACTTC. It translates to CAWRPGLAAQETQYF.

The table lists this clone with a few counts. The V and J genes are TRBV5-1 and TRBJ1-5, with D hard to call. Germline loops: CDR1 SGHRS, CDR2 YFSETQ. Trimming shortened V by 3 bases and J by 4 bases, and 11 bases separated the two germline ends. The CDR3 is made up of 14 amino acids. In DNA, the CDR3 is TGCGCCAGCAGCTCCGAAGGCGTAAATCAGCCCCAGCATTTT. Translation: CASSSEGVNQPQHF.

The rearrangement uses TRBV9 and TRBJ2-3; 9 positions match TRBD2. The CDR3 is 17 amino acids. V shed 0 bases and J 9 bases; nucleotides not matched to a gene: 14. The germline gives CDR1 SGDLS, CDR2 YYNGEE. CDR3 sequence (DNA): TGTGCCAGCAGCGTAGTAGCTAGCGGGACAACCGCCGGCACGCAGTATTTT. It codes for CASSVVASGTTAGTQYF.

The rearrangement links TRBV30 to TRBJ1-1; D remains unclear. Germline assignment: CDR1 GTSNPN and CDR2 SVGIG (reference sequence). V was shortened by 4 bases and J by 1 base, with 7 bases between the two germline ends. The CDR3 length is 12 residues. The CDR3 loop reads CAWTVGNTEAFF. CDR3 sequence (DNA): TGTGCCTGGACCGTCGGGAACACTGAAGCTTTCTTT.

The V gene is TRBV29-1, the J gene TRBJ1-5, with D possibly TRBD1 on 5 matching bases. V lost 6 bases and J 4 bases, leaving 16 bases between the germline ends. The germline V gene encodes CDR1 SQVTM and CDR2 ANQGSEA. CDR3 length: 14 amino acids. The CDR3 DNA is TGCAGCGTGGGGGACTGGGGGTTGAATCAGCCCCAGCATTTT. Protein: CSVGDWGLNQPQHF.

The chain recombines TRBV6-5 with TRBJ2-7, with D maybe TRBD1 (6 bases). The length of the CDR3 is 14 residues. Per the germline V gene, CDR1 is MNHEY and CDR2 is SVGAGI. Trimming left V 0 bases short and J 2 bases short, with 8 bases between. In DNA form, the CDR3 reads TGTGCCAGCAGTTACTCTAGGACAGCCTACGAGCAGTACTTC. It is translated as CASSYSRTAYEQYF.

The rearrangement uses TRBV29-1 and TRBJ2-1, with D possibly TRBD2 on 5 matching bases. V gave up 2 bases and J gave up 4 bases, with 18 bases separating them. This CDR3 spans 16 amino acids. CDR1 is SQVTM, CDR2 ANQGSEA, per germline. Here the CDR3 reads CSVEKGGGGWYNEQFF. DNA of the CDR3: TGCAGCGTTGAAAAGGGTGGTGGCGGGTGGTACAATGAGCAGTTCTTC.

This clone has only a few counts. The J gene is TRBJ2-2, the V gene TRBV27, with 9 bases matching TRBD2. The germline gives CDR1 MNHEY, CDR2 SMNVEV (reference sequence). The CDR3 runs 15 residues. J lost 3 bases, V lost 4 bases, and 3 bases had no gene match. CDR3 region: CASSYTSGYTGELFF. Here the CDR3 DNA reads TGTGCCAGCAGTTATACTAGCGGGTACACCGGGGAGCTGTTTTTT.

The V gene is TRBV6-5, the J gene TRBJ2-7; D gene uncertain. The ends were cut back, 4 bases at V and 3 bases at J, with 13 bases in the middle. The CDR3 is made up of 14 amino acids. CDR1 is MNHEY, CDR2 SVGAGI, per germline. The CDR3 is CASSSPYTDYEQYF. CDR3 in DNA: TGTGCCAGCAGTTCCCCGTACACCGACTACGAGCAGTACTTC.

The V call is TRBV5-1, the J call TRBJ1-1, with 12 nucleotides matching TRBD1. CDR1 SGHRS and CDR2 YFSETQ come from the germline V gene. There are 15 residues in the CDR3. With 5 bases clipped from V and 5 bases from J, the junction kept 7 bases outside the gene matches. In DNA form, the CDR3 reads TGCGCCAGCAGGCCCGGGACAGGGGGCGCTACTGAAGCTTTCTTT. This gives the protein CASRPGTGGATEAFF.

This clone was seen only a few times. The CDR3 loop reads CASSLTGDQPQHF. In DNA form, the CDR3 reads TGCGCCAGCAGCTTAACAGGGGATCAGCCCCAGCATTTT. The V and J genes are TRBV5-1 and TRBJ1-5; TRBD1 aligns across 7 bases. Per germline, CDR1 SGHRS and CDR2 YFSETQ. V lost 2 bases to trimming and J lost 5 bases; unmatched junction nucleotides: 1. The CDR3 contains 13 residues.

The chain carries TRBV28 and TRBJ2-7; 7 nucleotides agree with TRBD2. Germline-derived CDR1 and CDR2 are MDHEN and SYDVKM. J lost 3 bases, V lost 3 bases, and 8 bases had no gene match. This CDR3 contains 15 residues. The CDR3 nucleotides read TGTGCCAGCAGTTTGCCTAGCGGACCCTACTACGAGCAGTACTTC. This gives the protein CASSLPSGPYYEQYF.

The chain employs TRBV6-6 and TRBJ2-7, with D perhaps being TRBD1 or TRBD2 (5 bases each). Deletions cut 1 base from V and 2 bases from J, with 9 bases between. The CDR3 contains 14 residues. Germline assignment: CDR1 MNHNY and CDR2 SVGAGI (reference sequence). CDR3 amino acids: CASSYFEGPYEQYF. The CDR3 region has the DNA TGTGCCAGCAGTTACTTCGAGGGACCCTACGAGCAGTACTTC.

V is TRBV7-9 and J is TRBJ1-4; 8 nucleotides match TRBD1. From germline, CDR1 is SEHNR and CDR2 FQNEAQ (reference sequence). V dropped 5 bases and J dropped 4; count of bases not matched to a gene: 9. The CDR3 covers 16 residues. The CDR3 spells CASSGSTGAINEKLFF. DNA of the CDR3: TGTGCCAGCAGCGGTTCGACAGGGGCGATTAATGAAAAACTGTTTTTT.

This clone was observed a single time. This chain joins TRBV6-5 and TRBJ2-3; D is unresolved. Trimming left V 6 bases short and J 2 bases short, with 9 bases between. Germline loops: CDR1 MNHEY, CDR2 SVGAGI. This CDR3 is 13 amino acids long. This CDR3 reads CASSAQITDTQYF. The CDR3 DNA follows: TGTGCCAGCAGCGCCCAGATCACAGATACGCAGTATTTT.

The rearrangement joins TRBV29-1 to TRBJ1-3; 7 bases are shared with TRBD1. This CDR3 has 13 residues. Germline V gene lookup returns CDR1 SQVTM and CDR2 ANQGSEA. V shed 6 bases, J shed 2 bases, and the junction held 4 bases outside the gene matches. The CDR3 protein is CSVRQGAGNTIYF. The CDR3 nucleotides are TGCAGCGTCCGACAGGGAGCTGGAAACACCATATATTTT.

The rearrangement uses TRBV28 and TRBJ2-4; the match to TRBD2 covers 11 bases. This CDR3 has 22 residues. Germline CDR1 reads MDHEN; CDR2 reads SYDVKM. Trimming at V came to 3 bases and at J to 0 bases, leaving 19 bases not matched to a gene. CDR3: CASSFPSVAGGPSVIAKNIQYF. CDR3 in DNA: TGTGCCAGCAGTTTCCCCTCTGTAGCGGGAGGGCCCTCAGTGATAGCCAAAAACATTCAGTACTTC.

V is TRBV28 and J is TRBJ2-3; D is uncertain. The V end lost 4 bases, the J end lost 1 base, and 21 bases lay between the germline ends. Germline V lookup: CDR1 MDHEN, CDR2 SYDVKM. This CDR3 contains 18 residues. The CDR3 loop is CASSSTKRARIGTDTQYF. As DNA, the CDR3 is TGTGCCAGCAGTTCCACAAAACGGGCAAGGATTGGCACAGATACGCAGTATTTT.